The 30 T cell receptor beta chains listed next were all sequenced from one sample in a study of a mutant IDH1 vaccine in newly diagnosed glioma. Generated by immunoSEQ multiplex PCR, the TCRdb table keeps only in-frame clones and is missing some. The table has approximately 44,000 clones, over 65% seen once. The antigens for these receptors are not known. Time point described: week 35, safety follow-up. Each dose delivered 300 ug of mutant IDH1 20-mer peptide subcutaneously with imiquimod. Sequenced material: PBMCs, taken from a glioma patient whose treatment included an IDH1 peptide vaccine. Receptors were obtained from a man aged 35-49 years with glioma.

The chain is built from TRBV10-3 and TRBJ2-7; D not resolved. Per the germline V gene, CDR1 is ENHRY and CDR2 is SYGVKD. The CDR3 spans 15 residues. The V gene lost 2 bases and the J gene lost 2 bases, with 13 bases spanning the gap. CDR3 sequence reads: CAISEEQMGTYEQYF. In DNA form, the CDR3 reads TGTGCCATCAGTGAGGAACAGATGGGGACCTACGAGCAGTACTTC.

This chain uses TRBV7-2 with TRBJ2-7, with D tentatively TRBD2 (6 bases). Germline assignment: CDR1 SGHTA and CDR2 FQGNSA. The CDR3 spans 13 residues. V was shortened by 4 bases and J by 3 bases, with 10 bases between the two germline ends. CDR3 residues: CASSYSGVYEQYF. CDR3 bases: TGTGCCAGCAGCTACTCGGGAGTCTACGAGCAGTACTTC.

This chain joins TRBV7-4 and TRBJ2-7; 11 bases map to TRBD2. The CDR3 runs 17 residues. Trimming took 4 bases from V and 2 from J; bases not matched to a gene: 10. Per the germline V gene, CDR1 is SGHVT and CDR2 is SQSDAQ. CDR3: CASSSGLAVLRPYEQYF. CDR3 in DNA: TGTGCCAGCAGCTCGGGACTAGCGGTTCTAAGGCCCTACGAGCAGTACTTC.

J is TRBJ2-3 and V is TRBV11-2; a possible D gene is TRBD2 (6 bases). V dropped 5 bases and J dropped 4 bases, with 16 bases sitting between them. Germline CDR1 is SGHAT and CDR2 is FQNNGV. CDR3 length equals 15 residues. The chain's CDR3 is CASSGAAGLADTQYF. CDR3 bases: TGTGCCAGCAGCGGGGCGGCGGGGTTGGCAGATACGCAGTATTTT.

This clone was recorded once. The chain links TRBV7-2 to TRBJ2-2; the D is unclear. The V end lost 7 bases, the J end lost 1 base, and 16 bases lay between the germline ends. Germline loops: CDR1 SGHTA, CDR2 FQGNSA. This CDR3 has 16 residues. The CDR3 protein is CASTPHWVGNTGELFF. CDR3 bases: TGTGCCAGCACCCCCCATTGGGTGGGGAACACCGGGGAGCTGTTTTTT.

The chain couples TRBV7-2 to TRBJ2-3; D possibly corresponds to TRBD2 (5 bases). Trimming took 5 bases from V and 1 from J, leaving 13 bases between them. This CDR3 has 15 amino acids. Germline V gives CDR1 SGHTA, CDR2 FQGNSA. The DNA of the CDR3 is TGTGCCAGCAGCCCGGACTCCTTGGGCACAGATACGCAGTATTTT. Translating gives CASSPDSLGTDTQYF.

The chain carries TRBV19 and TRBJ1-5; 12 bases map to TRBD1. The CDR3 runs to 15 residues. The V gene end was trimmed by 4 bases and the J gene end by 6 bases; junction bases not matched to a gene: 4. CDR1 and CDR2 (germline): LNHDA, SQIVND (reference sequence). The CDR3 DNA sequence: TGTGCCAGTAGTAAGGGGACAGGGGGCTCTCAGCCCCAGCATTTT. Amino acid sequence: CASSKGTGGSQPQHF.

This chain links TRBV5-6 with TRBJ2-7; TRBD2 matches at 11 bases. V trimming: 4 bases; J trimming: 4 bases; junction bases outside the gene matches: 10. The CDR3 is 16 amino acids. The germline CDR1 and CDR2 sequences are SGHDT and YYEEEE. CDR3 amino acids: CASSVAGTSGKYEQYV. The CDR3 nucleotides read TGTGCCAGCAGCGTCGCCGGGACTAGCGGAAAGTACGAGCAGTACGTC.

This clone was seen a handful of times. The V gene is TRBV7-9, the J gene TRBJ1-1; possible D gene TRBD1, 6 bases. The germline gives CDR1 SEHNR, CDR2 FQNEAQ (reference sequence). V was cut by 5 bases and J by 7 bases, with 11 bases left in between. The CDR3 sequence is 12 residues long. The CDR3 coding sequence is TGTGCCAGCAGCCCAGACAGGCGTGAAGCTTTCTTT. Protein: CASSPDRREAFF.

V usage is TRBV7-2 and J usage is TRBJ1-1; D gene ambiguous. V was pared by 5 bases and J by 1 base, with 11 bases between. This CDR3 spans 14 amino acids. CDR1 and CDR2 (germline): SGHTA, FQGNSA. CDR3 region: CASSPQSENTEAFF. CDR3 sequence (DNA): TGTGCCAGCAGCCCCCAGAGTGAGAACACTGAAGCTTTCTTT.

The chain has TRBV5-1 and TRBJ2-1; TRBD2 aligns across 7 bases. Per germline, CDR1 SGHRS and CDR2 YFSETQ. With 4 bases clipped from V and 8 bases from J, the junction kept 9 bases outside the gene matches. This CDR3 spans 14 amino acids. The CDR3 DNA sequence: TGCGCCAGCAGCCGCGGGGGTTTGGGCGATGAGCAGTTCTTC. Its protein product is CASSRGGLGDEQFF.

The rearrangement links TRBV5-4 to TRBJ2-7; D gene uncertain. CDR1 and CDR2 from the germline V gene are SGHNT and YYREEE (reference sequence). Trimming removed 0 bases from V and 0 bases from J, with 4 bases in between. This CDR3 comprises 13 residues. In DNA, the CDR3 is TGTGCCAGCAGCTTGGACGCCTCCTACGAGCAGTACTTC. Its protein product is CASSLDASYEQYF. Together with reference TRBV5-4 and TRBJ2-7, the CDR3 gives the full variable domain: ETGVTQSPTHLIKTRGQQVTLRCSSQSGHNTVSWYQQALGQGPQFIFQYYREEENGRGNFPPRFSGLQFPNYSSELNVNALELDDSALYLCASSLDASYEQYFGPGTRLTVT.

Only one count was recorded for this clone. The chain is built from TRBV7-2 and TRBJ2-3; 12 bases map to TRBD2. The CDR3 runs to 15 residues. Germline V CDR1 and CDR2: SGHTA, FQGNSA. V lost 6 bases, J lost 7 bases, and 8 bases stayed unmatched. This chain's CDR3 is CASRGTSGRFHTQYF. The DNA for the CDR3 is TGTGCCAGCAGGGGTACTAGCGGGAGGTTTCATACGCAGTATTTT.

The gene calls are TRBV6-6 and TRBJ1-1; D gene uncertain. CDR3 length: 14 amino acids. Germline V gene sequence: CDR1 MNHNY, CDR2 SVGAGI (reference sequence). Deletions cut 4 bases from V and 1 base from J, with 10 bases between. For the CDR3, the DNA is TGTGCCAGCAGTTTACGACGGAGGAACACTGAAGCTTTCTTT. Translating it yields CASSLRRRNTEAFF.

The CDR3 loop is CASSPSGDTQYF. The CDR3 region has the DNA TGTGCCAGCAGTCCGTCGGGGGATACGCAGTATTTT. The chain joins TRBV6-5 to TRBJ2-3; weak D call: TRBD2 (5 bases). Trimming pared 5 bases from V and 6 bases from J, leaving 9 bases between. Germline V lookup: CDR1 MNHEY, CDR2 SVGAGI. The length of the CDR3 is 12 residues.

The chain is built from TRBV10-1 and TRBJ2-1; D is possibly TRBD1 (6 bases). The CDR3 contains 16 residues. The V gene's germline CDR1 is WNHNN and CDR2 SYGVQD (reference sequence). The V and J ends lost 1 base and 0 bases respectively, with 10 bases between them. For the CDR3, the DNA is TGCGCCAGCAGTGAGTTTACAGGGAGCTCCTACAATGAGCAGTTCTTC. Translation: CASSEFTGSSYNEQFF.

The chain joins TRBV6-6 to TRBJ1-1, with TRBD1 matching over 8 bases. Germline V gene lookup returns CDR1 MNHNY and CDR2 SVGAGI (reference sequence). This CDR3 contains 14 residues. The V and J ends lost 6 bases and 5 bases, in that order; junction bases with no gene match: 8. CDR3 in DNA: TGTGCCAGCAGGACAGGGGTGGAGGAGACTGAAGCTTTCTTT. As protein: CASRTGVEETEAFF.

The chain uses TRBV6-5 and TRBJ2-3, with no clear D. The V gene lost 0 bases and the J gene lost 1 base, with 8 bases spanning the gap. CDR3 size: 15 residues. Germline CDR1 reads MNHEY; CDR2 reads SVGAGI. Here the CDR3 DNA reads TGTGCCAGCAGTTACTCGAGTCGGGGCACAGATACGCAGTATTTT. It codes for CASSYSSRGTDTQYF.

V gene TRBV13 combines with J gene TRBJ2-1; 11 positions match TRBD2. The germline V gene encodes CDR1 PRHDT and CDR2 FYEKMQ (reference sequence). This CDR3 spans 16 amino acids. V lost 5 bases to trimming and J lost 1 base; unmatched junction nucleotides: 4. The CDR3 loop reads CASSTGTSGSYNEQFF. The CDR3 DNA sequence: TGTGCCAGCAGCACCGGGACTAGCGGTTCCTACAATGAGCAGTTCTTC.

This chain links TRBV5-1 with TRBJ1-1; 10 bases are shared with TRBD1. V gave up 4 bases and J gave up 0 bases; unmatched junction bases: 9. This CDR3 has 17 amino acids. Per the germline V gene, CDR1 is SGHRS and CDR2 is YFSETQ. The CDR3 region is CASSHRDRGIVNTEAFF. CDR3 sequence (DNA): TGCGCCAGCAGCCACCGGGACAGGGGTATCGTGAACACTGAAGCTTTCTTT.

This clone was recorded once. The chain is built from TRBV7-8 and TRBJ2-3; 8 nucleotides line up with TRBD2. This CDR3 is 16 amino acids long. Trimming at V came to 5 bases and at J to 4 bases, leaving 11 bases not matched to a gene. Germline assignment: CDR1 SGHVS and CDR2 FQNEAQ. The CDR3 reads CASSRTSGRGSDTQYF. DNA of the CDR3: TGTGCCAGCAGCAGGACCAGCGGGAGAGGCTCAGATACGCAGTATTTT.

The chain carries TRBV5-1 and TRBJ2-7, with D tentatively TRBD2 (6 bases). Trimming pared 0 bases from V and 4 bases from J, leaving 11 bases between. The CDR3 has 14 residues. CDR1 is SGHRS, CDR2 YFSETQ, per germline. CDR3 loop: CASSLEGSGYEQYF. The CDR3 nucleotides read TGCGCCAGCAGCTTGGAAGGTAGCGGATACGAGCAGTACTTC.

The rearrangement uses TRBV20-1 and TRBJ1-1; D is perhaps TRBD1 (5 bases). The germline gives CDR1 DFQATT, CDR2 SNEGSKA (reference sequence). The CDR3 extends over 11 amino acids. The V end was cut by 7 bases, the J end by 1 base, with 7 bases between. The CDR3 coding sequence is TGCAGTGGGGGGACGAACACTGAAGCTTTCTTT. Translation gives CSGGTNTEAFF.

The CDR3 here is CASSGVGGMRGNTIYF. Written as DNA, the CDR3 is TGTGCCAGCAGCGGGGTCGGGGGCATGAGGGGAAACACCATATATTTT. The chain recombines TRBV9 with TRBJ1-3; D is perhaps TRBD1 (6 bases). CDR1 SGDLS and CDR2 YYNGEE come from the germline V gene. The CDR3 is made up of 16 amino acids. The V end lost 3 bases, the J end lost 4 bases, and 17 bases lay between the germline ends.

This sequence joins TRBV30 and TRBJ1-2; TRBD1 might be the D (5 bases). The CDR3 consists of 13 residues. In germline, CDR1 is GTSNPN, CDR2 SVGIG (reference sequence). V lost 2 bases to trimming and J lost 6 bases, with 13 bases between them. CDR3 protein: CAWSPGPADGYTF. In nucleotides, the CDR3 is TGTGCCTGGAGTCCGGGACCCGCAGATGGCTACACCTTC.

The gene calls are TRBV5-1 and TRBJ1-1, with 9 nucleotides matching TRBD1. V was pared by 0 bases and J by 10 bases, with 7 bases of the junction left unmatched. Germline V gene sequence: CDR1 SGHRS, CDR2 YFSETQ. This CDR3 has 14 residues. The CDR3 is CASSLAGTGNGAFF. DNA for the CDR3: TGCGCCAGCAGCTTGGCCGGGACAGGGAATGGAGCTTTCTTT. The variable domain in full, completed from reference TRBV5-1 and TRBJ1-1, reads KAGVTQTPRYLIKTRGQQVTLSCSPISGHRSVSWYQQTPGQGLQFLFEYFSETQRNKGNFPGRFSGRQFSNSRSEMNVSTLELGDSALYLCASSLAGTGNGAFFGQGTRLTVV.

This chain uses TRBV11-3 with TRBJ2-1, with D tentatively TRBD1 (6 bases). Trimming removed 6 bases at V and 2 bases at J, with 14 bases between. The CDR3 has 15 amino acids. Germline CDR1 is SGHNT and CDR2 is YENEEA. The CDR3 reads CASRLNRETYNEQFF. DNA for the CDR3: TGTGCCAGCAGACTAAACAGGGAAACCTACAATGAGCAGTTCTTC.

The J gene is TRBJ2-7, the V gene TRBV5-4; perhaps D is TRBD1 or TRBD2 (6 bases each). This CDR3 region has 13 residues. Germline loops: CDR1 SGHNT, CDR2 YYREEE (reference sequence). V lost 5 bases and J lost 3, with 12 bases in between. As DNA, the CDR3 is TGTGCCAGCAGTTCGGGGGCGGTCTACGAGCAGTACTTC. Its translation is CASSSGAVYEQYF. Using reference TRBV5-4 and TRBJ2-7 for the parts outside the CDR3, the full variable domain is ETGVTQSPTHLIKTRGQQVTLRCSSQSGHNTVSWYQQALGQGPQFIFQYYREEENGRGNFPPRFSGLQFPNYSSELNVNALELDDSALYLCASSSGAVYEQYFGPGTRLTVT.

CDR3 region: CASSLDPRGTDTQYF. CDR3 DNA: TGTGCCAGCAGCTTAGACCCCCGGGGCACAGATACGCAGTATTTT. The chain carries TRBV11-2 and TRBJ2-3; no reliable D call. From germline, CDR1 is SGHAT and CDR2 FQNNGV. V lost 0 bases to trimming and J lost 1 base, with 8 bases between them. The CDR3 is 15 amino acids.

The CDR3 nucleotides read TGTGCTAGTGGTTTGGTAGTACTAGCGCGGGAGCAGTACTTC. This encodes CASGLVVLAREQYF. V is TRBV12-5 and J is TRBJ2-7; 7 bases match TRBD2. Per germline, CDR1 LGHNT and CDR2 FRNRAP. Trimming removed 0 bases from V and 7 bases from J; junction bases left unmatched: 6. CDR3 length equals 14 residues.